This T cell receptor (beta chain) was identified during a study of T-cell reconstitution after alpha-beta-depleted transplantation in children. This clonotype was seen many times. Unique molecular identifiers were incorporated during preparation of the TCRbeta library. One entry per CDR3 protein results from TCRdb running MiXCR on the PCR reads. The table lists some 390,000 distinct CDR3 sequences, roughly 21% of them singletons. The material was PBMCs from the stem cell graft donor, obtained from the stem cell graft. The TCR comes from a human donor who donated a stem cell graft to a child with acute myeloid leukemia.

The CDR3 loop is CASSPTSADTQYF. In nucleotides, the CDR3 is TGTGCCAGCAGCCCTACTAGCGCAGATACGCAGTATTTT. The rearrangement joins TRBV7-9 to TRBJ2-3; 7 positions agree with TRBD2. The J segment lost 4 bases and the V segment lost 5 bases, leaving 3 bases of the junction unmatched. CDR1 is SEHNR, CDR2 FQNEAQ, per germline (reference sequence). The CDR3 contains 13 residues.